The clone carrying this T cell receptor (beta chain) was seen once. The data were produced by immunoSEQ multiplex PCR, yet TCRdb's version contains in-frame clones alone and is incomplete. The sample records about 240,000 clones, nearly 90% being singletons. This specimen comes from a study of blood T cell repertoires in COVID-19. About the research overall: From T cells, B-cell-depleted T cells, or PBMCs came the material, which was cDNA or gDNA.

The CDR3 is 11 amino acids. V shed 2 bases and J shed 5 bases, with 6 bases lying between them. Germline V gene sequence: CDR1 GTSNPN, CDR2 SVGIG (reference sequence). The chain couples TRBV30 to TRBJ2-5; D is unresolved. The receptor comes from a woman in her twenties or thirties with acute or convalescent COVID-19. Sequenced input: peripheral blood. The CDR3 sequence is CAWSSMETQYF. The CDR3 DNA reads as TGTGCCTGGAGTTCTATGGAGACCCAGTACTTC.